These T cell receptor beta chains were read from a single sample in a study of CD8+ T cells in alopecia areata. The method was immunoSEQ multiplex PCR; TCRdb's version includes in-frame clones alone and lacks a portion of them. The sample holds over 95,000 clones, approximately 42% seen once. The specimen sequenced was CD4+ T cells sorted from blood. These receptors were taken from a human donor with alopecia areata. Each CDR3 is given with its conserved first and last residue. A D gene is named only where the DNA matches it firmly. Only some rows state a clone size, as once, few, many or a class for expanded clones.

v_call	clone_size	d_call	j_call	cdr3_aa	cdr3_nt
TRBV7-2	NA	NA	TRBJ2-3	CASSLVLADTQYF	TGTGCCAGCAGCTTGGTCTTGGCAGATACGCAGTATTTT
TRBV6-6	few	NA	TRBJ1-2	CASSGDGYTF	TGTGCCAGCTCAGGGGATGGCTACACCTTC
TRBV7-2	NA	NA	TRBJ1-6	CASSIAEGVYNSPLHF	TGTGCCAGCAGTATCGCGGAAGGGGTCTATAATTCACCCCTCCACTTT
TRBV29-1	few	TRBD1	TRBJ2-3	CSVTTGGTDTQYF	TGCAGCGTTACGACAGGGGGAACAGATACGCAGTATTTT
TRBV19	few	NA	TRBJ2-1	CASSLNRVSEQFF	TGTGCCAGTAGTCTCAACAGGGTGTCTGAGCAGTTCTTC
TRBV4-1	NA	NA	TRBJ2-3	CASSQEVGADTQYF	TGCGCCAGCAGCCAAGAGGTCGGGGCAGATACGCAGTATTTT
TRBV4-2	few	TRBD1	TRBJ2-2	CASSQTQGRTGELFF	TGTGCCAGCAGCCAAACACAGGGGCGGACCGGGGAGCTGTTTTTT
TRBV7-2	NA	NA	TRBJ1-4	CASSLVRRNNEKLFF	TGTGCCAGCAGCTTAGTCCGCAGAAATAATGAAAAACTGTTTTTT
TRBV2	few	NA	TRBJ2-4	CASSEELGGTKNIQYF	TGTGCCAGCAGTGAAGAGTTGGGGGGAACCAAAAACATTCAGTACTTC
TRBV30	NA	NA	TRBJ1-5	CAWSVNANQPQHF	TGTGCCTGGAGTGTTAATGCAAATCAGCCCCAGCATTTT
TRBV29-1	few	NA	TRBJ2-5	CSVDGDWAETQYF	TGCAGCGTTGACGGCGACTGGGCTGAGACCCAGTACTTC
TRBV2	NA	TRBD2	TRBJ2-7	CASTKTAGAIEQYF	TGTGCCAGCACCAAAACGGCGGGAGCTATCGAGCAGTACTTC
TRBV18	NA	NA	TRBJ2-1	CASSPPGTRYNEQFF	TGTGCCAGCTCACCTCCCGGGACACGCTACAATGAGCAGTTCTTC
TRBV15	NA	TRBD1	TRBJ1-2	CATSIPGTGGVDGYTF	TGTGCCACCAGCATCCCCGGGACAGGGGGCGTGGATGGCTACACCTTC
TRBV28	NA	NA	TRBJ2-1	CASSLGQAREQFF	TGTGCCAGCAGTTTGGGACAAGCGCGGGAGCAGTTCTTC
TRBV29-1	NA	TRBD2	TRBJ2-7	CSVVLAGAAYEQYF	TGCAGCGTTGTTTTGGCGGGAGCCGCCTACGAGCAGTACTTC
TRBV19	few	NA	TRBJ2-3	CASRETGFADTQYF	TGTGCCAGTAGGGAAACAGGGTTTGCAGATACGCAGTATTTT
TRBV7-6	few	NA	TRBJ2-7	CASSSRRDRLEQYF	TGTGCCAGCAGCTCTCGTCGAGATCGCCTTGAGCAGTACTTC
TRBV7-8	NA	NA	TRBJ2-1	CASSLSPTSYNEQFF	TGTGCCAGCAGCTTAAGCCCTACCTCCTACAATGAGCAGTTCTTC
TRBV7-2	few	NA	TRBJ2-1	CASSPDHSTNEQFF	TGTGCCAGCAGCCCCGATCACTCGACGAATGAGCAGTTCTTC
TRBV25-1	NA	NA	TRBJ2-6	CASGRASGANVLTF	TGTGCCAGCGGACGAGCCTCTGGGGCCAACGTCCTGACTTTC
TRBV28	NA	NA	TRBJ2-3	CASSQDWDGSTDTQYF	TGTGCCAGCAGCCAAGATTGGGACGGAAGCACAGATACGCAGTATTTT
TRBV29-1	NA	NA	TRBJ1-3	CSVCGHQDTIYF	TGCAGCGTCTGTGGGCATCAGGACACCATATATTTT
TRBV20-1	few	NA	TRBJ2-1	CSAIGGPSLFF	TGCAGTGCTATCGGGGGACCCTCCCTTTTCTTC
TRBV7-2	NA	NA	TRBJ2-1	CASSQRPWDEQFF	TGTGCCAGCAGCCAGCGACCTTGGGATGAGCAGTTCTTC
TRBV28	few	TRBD1	TRBJ1-2	CASSSNRGQAGYTF	TGTGCCAGCAGTTCCAACAGGGGGCAAGCCGGCTACACCTTC
TRBV4-1	NA	TRBD2	TRBJ2-3	CASTQEERGGDTQYF	TGCGCCAGCACCCAAGAAGAGCGGGGCGGGGATACGCAGTATTTT
TRBV2	few	TRBD2	TRBJ2-5	CASSDTGTTQETQYF	TGTGCCAGCAGCGATACCGGGACTACTCAAGAGACCCAGTACTTC
TRBV28	few	NA	TRBJ2-7	CASSLVVSARTSYEQYF	TGTGCCAGCAGTTTAGTAGTTTCAGCGCGGACCTCCTACGAGCAGTACTTC
TRBV7-2	NA	TRBD1	TRBJ2-5	CASSFRQGAPGETQYF	TGTGCCAGCAGCTTCAGACAGGGGGCGCCGGGAGAGACCCAGTACTTC
TRBV5-1	NA	NA	TRBJ2-7	CASSLGTPIPYEQYF	TGCGCCAGCAGCTTGGGGACACCGATACCCTACGAGCAGTACTTC
TRBV30	NA	NA	TRBJ1-2	CAWRPRAANYGYTF	TGTGCCTGGAGGCCCAGGGCCGCTAACTATGGCTACACCTTC
TRBV4-1	few	NA	TRBJ2-7	CASSQAASATYEQYF	TGCGCCAGCAGCCAAGCCGCTAGCGCTACCTACGAGCAGTACTTC
TRBV6-6	NA	TRBD1	TRBJ1-5	CASSKTGNQPQHF	TGTGCCAGCAGTAAGACAGGGAATCAGCCCCAGCATTTT
TRBV14	few	NA	TRBJ2-3	CASSSRISTDTQYF	TGTGCCAGCAGCTCGCGAATCAGCACAGATACGCAGTATTTT
TRBV5-4	NA	NA	TRBJ2-3	CASSPLGGSGTFSTDTQYF	TGTGCCAGCAGCCCATTAGGGGGTAGCGGAACATTCAGCACAGATACGCAGTATTTT
TRBV7-2	NA	NA	TRBJ1-2	CASSSSANTGGYTF	TGTGCCAGCAGCTCAAGCGCGAACACAGGTGGCTACACCTTC
TRBV2	few	NA	TRBJ1-5	CASSQRGGGDQPQHF	TGTGCCAGCAGTCAACGGGGGGGCGGGGATCAGCCCCAGCATTTT
TRBV20-1	few	NA	TRBJ1-3	CSARGVTLHF	TGCAGTGCTAGAGGTGTGACGTTGCATTTT
TRBV5-4	NA	NA	TRBJ2-6	CASSLVSPGANVLTF	TGTGCCAGCAGCTTGGTTAGCCCTGGGGCCAACGTCCTGACTTTC
TRBV18	few	TRBD1	TRBJ2-7	CASSPLSTGGNYEQYF	TGTGCCAGCTCACCATTATCCACAGGGGGCAATTACGAGCAGTACTTC
TRBV18	few	TRBD1	TRBJ2-7	CASSPRTGGYEQYF	TGTGCCAGCTCACCGCGGACAGGGGGCTACGAGCAGTACTTC
TRBV2	NA	TRBD2	TRBJ2-1	CASSGTSGSDNEQFF	TGTGCCAGCAGCGGGACTAGCGGGAGCGACAATGAGCAGTTCTTC
TRBV27	NA	NA	TRBJ1-1	CASSPRQRNTEAFF	TGTGCCAGCAGTCCCCGACAGAGGAACACTGAAGCTTTCTTT
TRBV7-9	few	TRBD2	TRBJ2-7	CASSFIGEGPRNEQYF	TGTGCCAGCAGCTTTATCGGGGAGGGGCCCAGGAACGAGCAGTACTTC
TRBV30	NA	TRBD2	TRBJ2-1	CGGLAGPYNEQFF	TGTGGGGGATTAGCGGGGCCCTACAATGAGCAGTTCTTC